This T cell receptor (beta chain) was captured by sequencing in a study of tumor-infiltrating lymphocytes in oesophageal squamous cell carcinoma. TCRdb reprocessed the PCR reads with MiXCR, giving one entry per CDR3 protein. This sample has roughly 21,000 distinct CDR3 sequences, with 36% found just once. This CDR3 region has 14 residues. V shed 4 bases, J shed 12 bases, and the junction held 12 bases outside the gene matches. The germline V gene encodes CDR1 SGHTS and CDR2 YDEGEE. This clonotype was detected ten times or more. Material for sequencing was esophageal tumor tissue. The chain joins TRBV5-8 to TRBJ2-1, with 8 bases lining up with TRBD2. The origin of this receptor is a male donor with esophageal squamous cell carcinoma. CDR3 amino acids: CASSHTSGFTAQFF. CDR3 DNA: TGTGCCAGCAGCCATACTAGCGGTTTCACGGCGCAGTTCTTC.